This T cell receptor (beta chain) was captured by sequencing in a study of Ad26.COV2.S vaccination and SARS-CoV-2 variants. General study points: Spike-specific responses of CD8+ and CD4+ T cells were reported to display substantial breadth after vaccination.

The V gene's germline CDR1 is SGHTA and CDR2 FQGNSA. The CDR3 loop spans 14 amino acids. Trimming took 4 bases from V and 0 from J, leaving 9 bases between them. Sequencing used immunoSEQ multiplex PCR; TCRdb keeps in-frame clones, though not all of them. Here the sample spans 97,000 or so clones, 60% to 85% being singletons. This clone has more than one count but fewer than ten. Its antigen is as yet unknown. The TCR sequence derives from a human donor who had recovered from COVID-19. The material was peripheral blood, obtained after recovery from COVID-19. The V call is TRBV7-2, the J call TRBJ1-2; tentatively, D is TRBD1 (6 bases). The CDR3 loop reads CASSSDSSNYGYTF. The CDR3 DNA reads as TGTGCCAGCAGCTCGGACAGTTCTAACTATGGCTACACCTTC.